A single sample gave rise to the 31 T cell receptor beta chains below, sequenced in a study of tumor-infiltrating lymphocytes in primary liver carcinoma. Co-extracting RNA and DNA was done with roughly 17-32 mg of unsorted bulk tissue as input. TCR beta cDNA came from roughly 550 ng total RNA, primed with a constant-region primer. Library construction for TCR beta comprised three nested multiplex PCR rounds performed with slightly modified ARM-PCR. The first two PCR rounds used TRBV1-TRBV30 forward primers with a C-beta reverse primer, around 10 cycles each. In TCRdb, the multiplex PCR reads were re-called with MiXCR into one record per CDR3 protein. Of approximately 120,000 distinct CDR3 sequences listed, 64% are singletons. The specimen was liver tumor tissue from sampling region 3. Subset specified: tumor region T3, left-lateral pole. The receptors here all came from a woman in her sixties or seventies with primary liver carcinoma and hepatitis B virus infection.

The chain links TRBV21-1 to TRBJ2-4; the table's D call, TRBD1, has no DNA check behind it. TRBV21-1 is described as a pseudogene. The CDR3 has 14 residues. The CDR3 DNA reads TGTGCCAAGTCAGGGCGGCTGGCCAAAAACATTCAGTACTTC. Encoded protein: CAKSGRLAKNIQYF.

With respect to this clonotype: The junction and the germline gene differ at one end; a read error may be behind it. The V gene is TRBV29-1, the J gene TRBJ2-3; 7 bases map to TRBD1. CDR1 SQVTM and CDR2 ANQGSEA come from the germline V gene. The CDR3 contains 15 residues. The CDR3 DNA reads TGCAGCGTGTCACAGGGGCGCTTACGCACAAATACGCAGTATTTT. Translation: CSVSQGRLRTNTQYF.

This clonotype has only a few counts. CDR3 protein: CASSSDRVQAGGFF. The CDR3 DNA reads as TGTGCCAGCAGCTCCGATCGTGTTCAGGCCGGTGGCTTCTTC. The chain couples TRBV7-9 to TRBJ2-1; the D is unclear. In germline, CDR1 is SEHNR, CDR2 FQNEAQ (reference sequence). The CDR3 has 14 residues. V was clipped by 4 bases and J by 16 bases, with 23 bases between them.

Points on this clonotype: Possible read error: a much larger clone is one base away. The J gene is TRBJ2-7, the V gene TRBV12-3 or TRBV12-4, with 10 nucleotides matching TRBD1. This CDR3 is built from 16 residues. The CDR3 loop reads CARSFSRTGGSYEQYF. The DNA of the CDR3 is TGTGCCCGCAGTTTTAGTAGGACAGGGGGTTCCTACGAGCAGTACTTC.

The chain links TRBV6-2 or TRBV6-3 to TRBJ2-7; D gene uncertain. CDR1 MNHEY and CDR2 SVGEGT come from the germline V gene. This CDR3 is built from 13 residues. As DNA, the CDR3 is TGTGACAACAGTTACTCGCCCGCTTACGAGCAGTACTTC. This gives the protein CDNSYSPAYEQYF.

Of note for this clonotype: One end of the junction varies from germline; a read error may be responsible. The chain is built from TRBV10-2 and TRBJ2-7; D unclear. The CDR3 is 14 residues long. Germline-derived CDR1 and CDR2 are WSHSY and SAAADI. CDR3 in DNA: TGCGCCAGCAGTGAGATCGGGTTCTCCTACGAGCACTACTTC. It specifies CASSEIGFSYEHYF.

By proportion, this clonotype is medium-sized. The chain links TRBV6-5 to TRBJ2-5, with TRBD2 identical over 10 bases. CDR1 is MNHEY and CDR2 is SVGAGI in the germline V gene. The CDR3 is 11 residues long. V was pared by 6 bases and J by 14 bases, with 6 bases of the junction left unmatched. CDR3 DNA sequence: TGTGCCAGCAGGCAAGCGGGAGGGGACTACTTC. This translates into CASRQAGGDYF.

This clonotype was recorded many times. The V call is TRBV6-2 or TRBV6-3, the J call TRBJ2-1; 7 bases map to TRBD2. Germline CDR1 is MNHEY and CDR2 is SVGEGT. J lost 7 bases, V lost 2 bases, and 8 bases had no gene match. The CDR3 is 15 amino acids. The CDR3 bases are TGTGCCAGCAGTTACGGTGGCGGGAGATCGAATGAGCAGTTCTTC. This gives the protein CASSYGGGRSNEQFF.

The chain carries TRBV15 and TRBJ2-1; TRBD2 is a possible D gene (5 bases). The CDR3 consists of 13 residues. Germline values: CDR1 LNHNV, CDR2 YYDKDF (reference sequence). Deletions cut 2 bases from V and 9 bases from J, with 11 bases between. The DNA of the CDR3 is TGTGCCACCAGCAGAAATAGCGCGGGTGAGCAGTTCTTC. Encoded protein: CATSRNSAGEQFF.

This clonotype has just one count. Sequence at one end of the junction differs from germline and may be a read error. The chain links TRBV5-1 to TRBJ2-1; 7 bases are shared with TRBD2. CDR1 and CDR2 from the germline V gene are SGHRS and YFSETQ. The CDR3 extends over 14 amino acids. The CDR3 DNA reads as TGCGCCAGCAGCTCGGGACTAATGGGTAATGAGCTGTTCTTC. This codes for CASSSGLMGNELFF.

This clonotype was recorded at least ten times. Here the CDR3 reads CASSGRDRASYEQYF. The CDR3 bases are TGTGCCAGCAGCGGCCGGGACAGGGCCTCCTACGAGCAGTACTTC. This chain uses TRBV7-8 with TRBJ2-7, with 9 bases aligning to TRBD1. The CDR3 runs to 15 residues. V trimming: 5 bases; J trimming: 0 bases; junction bases outside the gene matches: 5. The germline gives CDR1 SGHVS, CDR2 FQNEAQ. Based on the CDR3 plus reference TRBV7-8 and TRBJ2-7, the full variable domain is GAGVSQSPRYKVAKRGQDVALRCDPISGHVSLFWYQQALGQGPEFLTYFQNEAQLDKSGLPSDRFFAERPEGSVSTLKIQRTQQEDSAVYLCASSGRDRASYEQYFGPGTRLTVT.

A remark on this clonotype: At one of its ends the junction is not consistent with the germline gene, which may arise from a read error. The chain couples TRBV6-1 to TRBJ1-2; possibly TRBD1 for D (6 bases). Per germline, CDR1 MNHNS and CDR2 SASEGT. The CDR3 totals 15 residues. CDR3: CTSSESLRGNRDYTF. The CDR3 nucleotides read TGTACCAGCAGTGAATCCCTTAGGGGGAACCGTGACTACACCTTC.

A note on this clonotype: One end of the junction does not line up with germline, which may come from a read error. This CDR3 reads CTSSPPQGSTGELFF. The CDR3 bases are TGTACCAGCAGCCCTCCGCAAGGATCGACCGGGGAGCTGTTTTTC. J is TRBJ2-2 and V is TRBV11-2, with TRBD2 as a possible D gene (5 bases). The germline V gene encodes CDR1 SGHAT and CDR2 FQNNGV. The CDR3 extends over 15 amino acids.

Many counts were recorded for this clonotype. V and J are TRBV12-3 or TRBV12-4 and TRBJ2-3; possibly TRBD2 for D (6 bases). Trimming cost V 6 bases and J 0 bases, with 13 bases left between them. The CDR3 sequence is 15 residues long. For the CDR3, the DNA is TGTGCCAGCAGAGACCTAGGGACTAGCACAGATACGCAGTATTTT. This codes for CASRDLGTSTDTQYF.

Comment on this clonotype: The CDR3 end shows no conserved phenylalanine or tryptophan, and so a read error is likely. The DNA is left out, because the CDR3 cannot be placed on it with certainty; the CDR3 is given as TCRdb lists it. This sequence joins TRBV6-6 and TRBJ2-5; TRBD2 is the table's D call, not checked against the DNA. In germline, CDR1 is MNHNY, CDR2 SVGAGI (reference sequence). The CDR3 is 14 amino acids long, termini counted. The CDR3 reads CASSSGLRQETQNL.

CDR3 sequence (DNA): TGCAGCGTTGAATGGTCGTCTAGCGGATACGATGAGCAGTTCTTC. Translating gives CSVEWSSSGYDEQFF. The V call is TRBV29-1, the J call TRBJ2-1; TRBD2 matches at 7 bases. Germline V lookup: CDR1 SQVTM, CDR2 ANQGSEA. With 2 bases clipped from V and 8 bases from J, the junction kept 12 bases outside the gene matches. This CDR3 comprises 15 residues.

The rearrangement joins TRBV20-1 to TRBJ2-1; D is perhaps TRBD2 (6 bases). The germline V gene has CDR1 DFQATT and CDR2 SNEGSKA (reference sequence). This CDR3 has 15 amino acids. Trimming shortened V by 3 bases and J by 9 bases, and 21 bases separated the two germline ends. The DNA of the CDR3 is TGCAGTGCTAGGGGGGTGGCTGGAGGGCCCATTGAGCAGTTCTTC. It translates to CSARGVAGGPIEQFF.

Of note for this clonotype: It may be a read error: a sequence one base away is much more abundant. This is likely a read error, given that the CDR3 carries no conserved phenylalanine or tryptophan at its end. The chain combines TRBV10-1 with TRBJ2-4; D might be TRBD1 (6 bases). The germline V gene has CDR1 WNHNN and CDR2 SYGVQD (reference sequence). The CDR3 has 13 residues. The V end was cut by 4 bases, the J end by 5 bases, with 9 bases between. CDR3 bases: TGCGCCAGCAGTGCTTCAGGGGAAAACATTCAGTACTCC. It yields the protein CASSASGENIQYS.

In the case of this clonotype: This may stem from a read error, because a much larger clone lies one nucleotide away. The chain couples TRBV28 to TRBJ2-7; TRBD1 agrees at 9 bases. CDR3 length: 13 residues. The germline gives CDR1 MDHEN, CDR2 SYDVKM. CDR3 sequence (DNA): TGTGCCAGCAGGGGGACAGGGCCCTACCAGCAGTACTTC. Its protein product is CASRGTGPYQQYF.

This clonotype was recorded at least ten times. The J gene is TRBJ2-3, the V gene TRBV10-3; 12 nucleotides match TRBD2. Germline V lookup: CDR1 ENHRY, CDR2 SYGVKD. Trimming took 7 bases from V and 4 from J; bases not matched to a gene: 6. The CDR3 has 15 amino acids. The chain's CDR3 is CAITTTSGSSDTQYF. The CDR3 DNA sequence: TGTGCCATCACTACGACTAGCGGGAGCTCAGATACGCAGTATTTT.

Concerning this clonotype itself: An end of the junction differs from the germline gene, which may be a read error. This sequence joins TRBV10-3 and TRBJ2-2, with 10 bases lining up with TRBD2. CDR1 ENHRY and CDR2 SYGVKD come from the germline V gene. This CDR3 region has 17 residues. CDR3 loop: CAISEGASGRTTGELFF. The DNA of the CDR3 is TGTGCCATCAGTGAGGGGGCTAGCGGGAGAACCACCGGGGAGTTGTTTTTT.

V and J are TRBV11-2 and TRBJ2-7; unclear D gene. Per the germline V gene, CDR1 is SGHAT and CDR2 is FQNNGV. V lost 6 bases and J lost 3, with 21 bases in between. The CDR3 length is 16 residues. The CDR3 nucleotides are TGTGCCAGCAGTCCAATTAGGAGAGATGGAAACTACGAGCAGTACTTC. This translates into CASSPIRRDGNYEQYF.

The chain is built from TRBV28 and TRBJ1-4, with 10 bases lining up with TRBD1. The CDR3 is made up of 14 amino acids. Germline CDR1 and CDR2: MDHEN and SYDVKM. The ends lost 6 bases at V and 7 bases at J; junction bases unmatched: 5. The CDR3 protein is CASRGDRGSEKLFF. DNA of the CDR3: TGTGCCAGCAGGGGGGACAGGGGTTCTGAAAAACTGTTTTTT.

A word on this clonotype: Germline is not matched at one junction end, which may reflect a read error. The chain has TRBV6-6 and TRBJ2-4; 10 bases fit TRBD1. Germline V gives CDR1 MNHNY, CDR2 SVGAGI (reference sequence). The CDR3 has 19 amino acids. The CDR3 loop reads CASSLKTGGLRVAKNVQYF. DNA of the CDR3: TGTGCCAGCAGCCTAAAGACAGGGGGCTTAAGAGTAGCCAAAAACGTTCAGTACTTC.

Worth noting for this clonotype: One base away lies a much larger clone, so this may be a sequencing read error. The chain links TRBV29-1 to TRBJ2-3; D unclear. Trimming removed 3 bases from V and 2 bases from J, with 6 bases in between. There are 12 residues in the CDR3. Per the germline V gene, CDR1 is SQVTM and CDR2 is ANQGSEA. CDR3 nucleotides: TGCAGCGTTGACATGGACACAGATACGCAGTATTTT. It encodes CSVDMDTDTQYF.

This clonotype was seen a few times. This likely comes from a read error, as the CDR3 has no conserved phenylalanine or tryptophan at its end. In DNA, the CDR3 is TGCGCCAGCAGCTTGGCCGGGACCTACAATGAGCAGTTCCTC. It is translated as CASSLAGTYNEQFL. The V call is TRBV5-1, the J call TRBJ2-1; perhaps TRBD2 as D (5 bases). The germline V gene has CDR1 SGHRS and CDR2 YFSETQ. V was pared by 0 bases and J by 2 bases, with 6 bases between. The CDR3 sequence is 14 residues long.

A remark on this clonotype: Just one base apart from a much larger clone, this may be a read error. V is TRBV12-3 or TRBV12-4 and J is TRBJ2-1; no clear D. The CDR3 contains 14 residues. The CDR3 region is CTSSKPGSYNEQFF. In DNA, the CDR3 is TGTACCAGCAGTAAACCAGGCAGCTACAATGAGCAGTTCTTC.

Concerning this clonotype itself: The junction departs from the called germline gene at one end, perhaps through a read error. The CDR3 spells CATSYLASSYNSPPHF. CDR3 nucleotide sequence: TGTGCCACCAGTTACCTGGCGAGCTCCTATAATTCACCCCCCCACTTT. The chain recombines TRBV6-5 with TRBJ1-6; D not resolved. This CDR3 has 16 residues. Per germline, CDR1 MNHEY and CDR2 SVGAGI.

With regard to this clonotype: The junction shows a germline mismatch at one end, possibly a read error. V and J are TRBV28 and TRBJ1-1; D is unclear. There are 15 residues in the CDR3. The germline V gene encodes CDR1 MDHEN and CDR2 SYDVKM. The CDR3 DNA reads as TGTGCCAACAGTTTATCCGGCGTCTGTCGAATCGGAGCTTTCTTT. The encoded protein is CANSLSGVCRIGAFF.

As concerns this clonotype: This may come from a read error, since a much larger clone is one base off. The genes are TRBV30 and TRBJ2-3; D not resolved. Germline-derived CDR1 and CDR2 are GTSNPN and SVGIG (reference sequence). The V end lost 2 bases, the J end lost 0 bases, and 9 bases lay between the germline ends. CDR3 length: 14 residues. The DNA of the CDR3 is TGTGCCTGGAGTCTTAGCAGGAGCACAGATACGCAGTATTTT. This gives the protein CAWSLSRSTDTQYF.

Relative to its sample, this clonotype is medium-sized. The rearrangement links TRBV11-3 to TRBJ1-1; D might be TRBD1 (5 bases). The CDR3 is 15 amino acids. V was pared by 5 bases and J by 1 base, with 14 bases between. Per germline, CDR1 SGHNT and CDR2 YENEEA. The CDR3 here is CASSAAGTRNTEAFF. CDR3 DNA sequence: TGTGCCAGCAGCGCAGCAGGGACCAGGAACACTGAAGCTTTCTTT. Filled out from reference TRBV11-3 and TRBJ1-1, the complete variable domain reads EAGVVQSPRYKIIEKKQPVAFWCNPISGHNTLYWYLQNLGQGPELLIRYENEEAVDDSQLPKDRFSAERLKGVDSTLKIQPAELGDSAVYLCASSAAGTRNTEAFFGQGTRLTVV.